One and the same sample provided the 27 T cell receptor beta chains below, sequenced in a study of blood T cell repertoires in COVID-19. Assay: immunoSEQ multiplex PCR; the TCRdb copy retains only in-frame clones and omits some. The profile shows about 300,000 clones, around 90% of them singletons. Input material: peripheral blood. These receptors all come from a man aged 18 to 30 who had recovered from COVID-19.

The rearrangement links TRBV18 to TRBJ2-1; 9 bases align to TRBD2. The CDR3 sequence is 15 residues long. The ends lost 2 bases at V and 8 bases at J; junction bases unmatched: 7. CDR1 is KGHSH, CDR2 LQKENI, per germline. CDR3 DNA sequence: TGTGCCAGCTCACCAGGGCTAGCGGGAAGCGATGAGCAGTTCTTC. Amino acids: CASSPGLAGSDEQFF.

V usage is TRBV5-1 and J usage is TRBJ1-1, with D perhaps matching TRBD1 (6 bases). Germline CDR1 reads SGHRS; CDR2 reads YFSETQ. V gave up 0 bases and J gave up 1 base, with 7 bases separating them. The CDR3 is 14 amino acids. For the CDR3, the DNA is TGCGCCAGCAGCTTGGAAGGGGGGAACACTGAAGCTTTCTTT. It codes for CASSLEGGNTEAFF. Combining the CDR3 with reference TRBV5-1 and TRBJ1-1 gives the whole variable domain KAGVTQTPRYLIKTRGQQVTLSCSPISGHRSVSWYQQTPGQGLQFLFEYFSETQRNKGNFPGRFSGRQFSNSRSEMNVSTLELGDSALYLCASSLEGGNTEAFFGQGTRLTVV.

This sequence joins TRBV7-3 and TRBJ2-7; possibly TRBD2 for D (5 bases). Trimming cost V 2 bases and J 6 bases, with 17 bases left between them. Germline lookup yields CDR1 SGHTA and CDR2 FQGTGA. CDR3 length: 15 residues. The CDR3 sequence is CASSLWPSTLSEQYF. CDR3 nucleotide sequence: TGTGCCAGCAGCTTATGGCCTAGCACGCTCTCCGAGCAGTACTTC.

The chain combines TRBV20-1 with TRBJ1-1; the D gene is possibly TRBD1 (5 bases). V was clipped by 6 bases and J by 1 base, with 6 bases between them. CDR1 and CDR2 from the germline V gene are DFQATT and SNEGSKA (reference sequence). This CDR3 is 11 amino acids long. CDR3 loop: CSAGGNTEAFF. The CDR3 region has the DNA TGCAGTGCCGGGGGGAACACTGAAGCTTTCTTT.

This clone was counted once. V usage is TRBV27 and J usage is TRBJ2-3; 9 bases agree with TRBD1. The CDR3 sequence is 16 residues long. Germline values: CDR1 MNHEY, CDR2 SMNVEV (reference sequence). The V and J ends lost 0 bases and 6 bases, in that order; junction bases with no gene match: 7. In DNA form, the CDR3 reads TGTGCCAGCAGTTTATCCGTAGGACAGGGGTTCGATACGCAGTATTTT. Translated: CASSLSVGQGFDTQYF.

The chain links TRBV30 to TRBJ2-7; 10 bases agree with TRBD2. The CDR3 runs to 11 residues. V was pared by 5 bases and J by 9 bases, with 4 bases of the junction left unmatched. In germline, CDR1 is GTSNPN, CDR2 SVGIG (reference sequence). In DNA form, the CDR3 reads TGTGCCTGGGTTAGCGGGAGGTCGCAGTACTTC. Translating it yields CAWVSGRSQYF. The complete variable domain, with remaining parts taken from reference TRBV30 and TRBJ2-7, reads SQTIHQWPATLVQPVGSPLSLECTVEGTSNPNLYWYRQAAGRGLQLLFYSVGIGQISSEVPQNLSASRPQDRQFILSSKKLLLSDSGFYLCAWVSGRSQYFGPGTRLTVT.

This rearrangement joins TRBV27 to TRBJ2-6; a weak D match, TRBD1 (6 bases). The length of the CDR3 is 14 residues. Germline assignment: CDR1 MNHEY and CDR2 SMNVEV (reference sequence). Trimming cost V 3 bases and J 7 bases, with 10 bases left between them. Written as DNA, the CDR3 is TGTGCCAGCAGTTTCTCGGGGACAGCCAACGTCCTGACTTTC. Translating gives CASSFSGTANVLTF.

The J gene is TRBJ2-5, the V gene TRBV16, with D maybe TRBD2 (6 bases). The ends were cut back, 2 bases at V and 4 bases at J, with 23 bases in the middle. Germline assignment: CDR1 KGHSY and CDR2 FQNENV. The CDR3 consists of 18 residues. CDR3 DNA sequence: TGTGCCAGCAGCCAAGCCCTTCCTACAGCGGGTGGCGGAGAGACCCAGTACTTC. Residues: CASSQALPTAGGGETQYF.

This clone was detected a few times. The chain is built from TRBV4-1 and TRBJ2-7; 8 bases agree with TRBD1. Germline V gene sequence: CDR1 MGHRA, CDR2 YSYEKL. The CDR3 loop spans 14 amino acids. The junction had 6 bases not matched to a gene; V was cut back by 5 bases and J by 3 bases. This CDR3 reads CASSSTGGLYEQYF. CDR3 in DNA: TGCGCCAGCAGCTCTACAGGGGGGCTCTACGAGCAGTACTTC.

The rearrangement links TRBV4-3 to TRBJ2-3; a weak D match, TRBD1 (6 bases). Trimming pared 1 base from V and 0 bases from J, leaving 14 bases between. Germline lookup yields CDR1 LGHNA and CDR2 YSLEER. The CDR3 totals 17 residues. The CDR3 loop reads CASSQGAPGASTDTQYF. The CDR3 region has the DNA TGCGCCAGCAGCCAAGGGGCGCCAGGGGCTAGCACAGATACGCAGTATTTT.

V usage is TRBV27 and J usage is TRBJ1-4; the match to TRBD1 covers 7 bases. The CDR3 is made up of 12 amino acids. The V gene's germline CDR1 is MNHEY and CDR2 SMNVEV (reference sequence). J gave up 7 bases and V 6 bases, and 2 bases lay outside the gene matches. This chain's CDR3 is CASRNRGEKLFF. The CDR3 DNA reads as TGTGCCAGCAGGAACAGGGGTGAAAAACTGTTTTTT.

J is TRBJ2-3 and V is TRBV5-8; D is ambiguous. CDR1 and CDR2 from the germline V gene are SGHTS and YDEGEE. V dropped 0 bases and J dropped 2 bases, with 7 bases sitting between them. The CDR3 runs 14 residues. As DNA, the CDR3 is TGTGCCAGCAGCTTGGACACAACCACAGATACGCAGTATTTT. It specifies CASSLDTTTDTQYF. Complete variable domain (other parts from reference TRBV5-8 and TRBJ2-3): EAGVTQSPTHLIKTRGQQATLRCSPISGHTSVYWYQQALGLGLQFLLWYDEGEERNRGNFPPRFSGRQFPNYSSELNVNALELEDSALYLCASSLDTTTDTQYFGPGTRLTVL.

The chain couples TRBV27 to TRBJ2-3, with a tentative D call TRBD2 (5 bases). Trimming took off 7 bases at V and 6 bases at J, with 26 bases between the two ends. The CDR3 has 17 residues. CDR1 and CDR2 from the germline V gene are MNHEY and SMNVEV (reference sequence). For the CDR3, the DNA is TGTGCCAGCACCCCTAGGAACTTGAGAGGGTGGGTTGATACGCAGTATTTT. Translated, it gives CASTPRNLRGWVDTQYF.

This clone occurred a few times. The chain uses TRBV7-9 and TRBJ1-1, with 7 bases that match TRBD1. J lost 4 bases, V lost 5 bases, and 4 bases had no gene match. The CDR3 is made up of 13 amino acids. Germline V gene sequence: CDR1 SEHNR, CDR2 FQNEAQ (reference sequence). In DNA form, the CDR3 reads TGTGCCAGCAGCCTAGGACAGGCCACTGAAGCTTTCTTT. Translating it yields CASSLGQATEAFF.

J is TRBJ2-2 and V is TRBV6-2 or TRBV6-3, with D perhaps TRBD1 (6 bases). V dropped 6 bases and J dropped 1 base, with 12 bases sitting between them. Germline V lookup: CDR1 MNHEY, CDR2 SVGEGT. This CDR3 contains 15 residues. For the CDR3, the DNA is TGTGCCAGCAGCGGACAGTTCCTGAACACCGGGGAGCTGTTTTTT. Residues: CASSGQFLNTGELFF.

This clone was picked up a small number of times. The chain recombines TRBV7-9 with TRBJ1-2, with D unclear. Trimming stripped 2 bases from V and 8 bases from J, with 12 bases between. CDR3 length: 13 amino acids. The germline CDR1 and CDR2 sequences are SEHNR and FQNEAQ (reference sequence). The CDR3 loop reads CASSLWGEGGYTF. For the CDR3, the DNA is TGTGCCAGCAGCTTATGGGGTGAGGGCGGCTACACCTTC.

The rearrangement uses TRBV5-4 and TRBJ1-3; 7 bases are a match to TRBD1. CDR1 and CDR2 from the germline V gene are SGHNT and YYREEE (reference sequence). The CDR3 is made up of 16 amino acids. The V gene end was trimmed by 0 bases and the J gene end by 0 bases; junction bases not matched to a gene: 3. The CDR3 DNA follows: TGTGCCAGCAGCTTGGGACAGGGACTCTCTGGAAACACCATATATTTT. Its protein product is CASSLGQGLSGNTIYF.

The DNA of the CDR3 is TGTGCCAGTAGTAGTGAGCGGGGGTACGAGCAGTACTTC. This gives the protein CASSSERGYEQYF. The rearrangement links TRBV19 to TRBJ2-7, with 8 nucleotides matching TRBD2. Looked up from germline, CDR1 is LNHDA and CDR2 is SQIVND (reference sequence). With 4 bases clipped from V and 4 bases from J, the junction kept 3 bases outside the gene matches. The CDR3 consists of 13 residues.

The chain employs TRBV10-1 and TRBJ1-4; 9 nucleotides line up with TRBD1. In germline, CDR1 is WNHNN, CDR2 SYGVQD (reference sequence). This CDR3 is 16 amino acids long. The ends lost 0 bases at V and 7 bases at J; junction bases unmatched: 6. CDR3 sequence: CASSESIKTGGEKLFF. CDR3 in DNA: TGCGCCAGCAGTGAGTCGATAAAGACAGGGGGTGAAAAACTGTTTTTT.

The chain uses TRBV7-8 and TRBJ2-1; D is possibly TRBD2 (6 bases). V was trimmed by 2 bases and J by 7 bases, leaving 18 bases between them. The V gene's germline CDR1 is SGHVS and CDR2 FQNEAQ. There are 16 residues in the CDR3. This CDR3 is CASSLRGSGGANEQFF. The CDR3, as DNA: TGTGCCAGCAGCTTACGAGGTAGCGGCGGTGCGAATGAGCAGTTCTTC.

The chain links TRBV6-5 to TRBJ2-7, with 10 bases lining up with TRBD1. The CDR3 is made up of 15 amino acids. The germline V gene encodes CDR1 MNHEY and CDR2 SVGAGI. The V and J ends lost 5 bases and 6 bases, in that order; junction bases with no gene match: 10. The CDR3 DNA sequence: TGTGCCAGCAGTAGGGGTGGGACAGGGGTTTTCGAGCAGTACTTC. It yields the protein CASSRGGTGVFEQYF.

This clone was seen a handful of times. The rearrangement joins TRBV7-2 to TRBJ1-2, with D maybe TRBD1 (5 bases). Looked up from germline, CDR1 is SGHTA and CDR2 is FQGNSA. V lost 5 bases to trimming and J lost 3 bases, with 16 bases between them. The CDR3 covers 15 residues. The CDR3 nucleotides read TGTGCCAGCAGCCGGGGGGAGGGCGCCCACTATGGCTACACCTTC. It yields the protein CASSRGEGAHYGYTF.

The chain recombines TRBV27 with TRBJ2-3; TRBD2 aligns across 8 bases. CDR1 MNHEY and CDR2 SMNVEV come from the germline V gene (reference sequence). V lost 6 bases to trimming and J lost 3 bases; unmatched junction nucleotides: 8. The CDR3 is made up of 15 amino acids. CDR3: CASRAGGWSTDTQYF. The CDR3 coding sequence is TGTGCCAGCAGGGCGGGAGGCTGGAGTACAGATACGCAGTATTTT.

The chain is built from TRBV7-9 and TRBJ2-7, with 7 nucleotides matching TRBD1. CDR1 SEHNR and CDR2 FQNEAQ come from the germline V gene (reference sequence). CDR3 size: 14 residues. The V segment lost 5 bases and the J segment 0 bases; nucleotides outside the gene matches: 4. This CDR3 is CASSGQASSYEQYF. The DNA for the CDR3 is TGTGCCAGCAGCGGACAGGCTAGCTCCTACGAGCAGTACTTC.

The J gene is TRBJ2-7, the V gene TRBV27; TRBD1 is a possible D gene (5 bases). There are 14 residues in the CDR3. Germline CDR1 is MNHEY and CDR2 is SMNVEV (reference sequence). Trimming shortened V by 1 base and J by 2 bases, and 9 bases separated the two germline ends. The CDR3 is CASSLYRLAYEQYF. CDR3 coding DNA: TGTGCCAGCAGTTTATACAGGTTAGCCTACGAGCAGTACTTC.

This chain connects TRBV5-1 to TRBJ2-7; D perhaps matches TRBD1 (5 bases). Trimming removed 4 bases at V and 3 bases at J, with 14 bases between. CDR3 length equals 14 residues. Looked up from germline, CDR1 is SGHRS and CDR2 is YFSETQ. CDR3 nucleotide sequence: TGCGCCAGCAGCCCAAGCCAGGGTCTCTACGAGCAGTACTTC. Residues: CASSPSQGLYEQYF.

In DNA, the CDR3 is TGTGCCAGTAGTGCGGCAAGCTCCTACAATGAGCAGTTCTTC. This translates into CASSAASSYNEQFF. The rearrangement links TRBV19 to TRBJ2-1, with D uncertain. Trimming stripped 5 bases from V and 0 bases from J, with 8 bases between. CDR3 length equals 14 residues. Germline assignment: CDR1 LNHDA and CDR2 SQIVND (reference sequence).